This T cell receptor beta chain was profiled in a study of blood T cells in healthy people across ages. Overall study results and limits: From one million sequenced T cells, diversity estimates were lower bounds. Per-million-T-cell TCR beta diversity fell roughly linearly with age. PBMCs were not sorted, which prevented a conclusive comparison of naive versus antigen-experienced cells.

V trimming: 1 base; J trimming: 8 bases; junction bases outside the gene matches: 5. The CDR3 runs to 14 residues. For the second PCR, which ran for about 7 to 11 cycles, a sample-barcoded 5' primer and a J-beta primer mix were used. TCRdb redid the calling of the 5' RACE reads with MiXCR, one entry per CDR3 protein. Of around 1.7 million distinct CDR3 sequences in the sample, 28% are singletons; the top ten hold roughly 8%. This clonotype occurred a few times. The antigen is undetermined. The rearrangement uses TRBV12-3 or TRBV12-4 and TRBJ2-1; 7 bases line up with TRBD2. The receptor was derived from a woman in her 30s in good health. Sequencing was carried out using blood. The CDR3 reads CASSLGTRVDEQFF. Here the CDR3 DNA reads TGTGCCAGCAGTTTAGGGACTAGGGTGGATGAGCAGTTCTTC.